The 7 T cell receptor beta chains reported below all come from one sample, sequenced in a study of shared clonotypes between healthy human individuals. The table came from immunoSEQ multiplex PCR; TCRdb's copy has only in-frame clones and leaves some out. The repertoire holds roughly 2.4 million clones, more than 90% seen once, with approximately 0.13% in the top ten. Specimen: naive CD4+ T cells sorted from blood. Subset defined: CD45RA+ positively selected. The receptors stem from a young man in good health.

The CDR3 coding sequence is TGTGCCAGTAGTACCCGGGACAGGGGGCAAGAGACCCAGTACTTC. The encoded protein is CASSTRDRGQETQYF. The chain combines TRBV19 with TRBJ2-5, with TRBD1 matching over 11 bases. V trimming: 4 bases; J trimming: 2 bases; junction bases outside the gene matches: 3. This CDR3 comprises 15 residues. Germline CDR1 is LNHDA and CDR2 is SQIVND (reference sequence).

To note about this clone: This sample also contains other DNA sequences that code for the same CDR3. This chain uses TRBV6-1 with TRBJ2-3, with a possible D match to TRBD2 (7 bases). The germline V gene encodes CDR1 MNHNS and CDR2 SASEGT. The CDR3 is made up of 14 amino acids. The V end lost 6 bases, the J end lost 3 bases, and 13 bases lay between the germline ends. CDR3 bases: TGTGCCAGCAGCTCGGGGGGCGGAACAGATACGCAGTATTTT. Encoded protein: CASSSGGGTDTQYF.

The V call is TRBV5-1, the J call TRBJ2-5; 7 nucleotides line up with TRBD2. J was trimmed by 2 bases and V by 4 bases; bases with no gene match: 11. Germline assignment: CDR1 SGHRS and CDR2 YFSETQ. The CDR3 totals 16 residues. This chain's CDR3 is CASSLERGSQQETQYF. In DNA, the CDR3 is TGCGCCAGCAGCCTCGAGCGGGGCTCTCAACAAGAGACCCAGTACTTC.

The chain combines TRBV7-2 with TRBJ2-7, with 7 bases lining up with TRBD2. Trimming at V came to 7 bases and at J to 2 bases, leaving 14 bases not matched to a gene. CDR1 and CDR2 (germline): SGHTA, FQGNSA. The CDR3 runs 16 residues. The CDR3 sequence: CASTPGMWGGPYEQYF. As DNA, the CDR3 is TGTGCCAGCACCCCGGGTATGTGGGGAGGGCCCTACGAGCAGTACTTC.

The V call is TRBV10-3, the J call TRBJ1-3; 7 nucleotides align to TRBD1. J was trimmed by 0 bases and V by 6 bases; bases with no gene match: 8. The V gene's germline CDR1 is ENHRY and CDR2 SYGVKD. There are 16 residues in the CDR3. In DNA, the CDR3 is TGTGCCATCAGCGCCGCGACAGGGAGCTCTGGAAACACCATATATTTT. Translation gives CAISAATGSSGNTIYF.

The chain joins TRBV5-4 to TRBJ2-5; 8 bases are shared with TRBD1. After removal of 4 bases from V and 6 bases from J, the junction contained 11 bases not matched to a gene. The CDR3 spans 15 residues. Germline loops: CDR1 SGHNT, CDR2 YYREEE (reference sequence). CDR3 protein: CASSTGQGREQTQYF. CDR3 DNA: TGTGCCAGCAGCACCGGACAGGGACGGGAGCAGACCCAGTACTTC.

On this clone itself: Other nucleotide sequences from this sample produce the same CDR3. The rearrangement joins TRBV20-1 to TRBJ2-7; D remains unclear. Trimming cost V 3 bases and J 4 bases, with 7 bases left between them. Germline V gene data show CDR1 as DFQATT and CDR2 as SNEGSKA (reference sequence). This CDR3 comprises 11 residues. In nucleotides, the CDR3 is TGCAGTGCTAGTCCCGATTACGAGCAGTACTTC. This encodes CSASPDYEQYF.